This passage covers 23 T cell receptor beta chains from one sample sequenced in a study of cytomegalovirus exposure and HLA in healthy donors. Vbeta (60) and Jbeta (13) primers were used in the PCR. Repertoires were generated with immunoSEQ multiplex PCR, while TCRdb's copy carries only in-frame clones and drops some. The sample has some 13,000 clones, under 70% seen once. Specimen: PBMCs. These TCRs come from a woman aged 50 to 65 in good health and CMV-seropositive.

CDR3 in amino acids: CASSEYGRENTEAFF. In DNA form, the CDR3 reads TGTGCCAGCAGTGAATACGGCAGGGAGAACACTGAAGCTTTCTTT. The V and J genes are TRBV25-1 and TRBJ1-1, with D possibly TRBD1 on 5 matching bases. Trimming took 0 bases from V and 1 from J, leaving 9 bases between them. The CDR3 has 15 amino acids. Germline CDR1 reads MGHDK; CDR2 reads SYGVNS.

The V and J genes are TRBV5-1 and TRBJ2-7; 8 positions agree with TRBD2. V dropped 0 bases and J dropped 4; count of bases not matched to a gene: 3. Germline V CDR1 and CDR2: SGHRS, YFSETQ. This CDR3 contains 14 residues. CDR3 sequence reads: CASSLASGPYEQYF. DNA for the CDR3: TGCGCCAGCAGCTTGGCTAGCGGGCCTTACGAGCAGTACTTC.

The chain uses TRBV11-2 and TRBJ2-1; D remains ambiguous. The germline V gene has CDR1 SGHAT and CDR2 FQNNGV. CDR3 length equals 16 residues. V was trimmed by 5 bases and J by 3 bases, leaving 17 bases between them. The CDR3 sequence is CASSPRGAGNYNEQFF. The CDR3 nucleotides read TGTGCCAGCAGCCCCCGAGGAGCCGGAAACTACAATGAGCAGTTCTTC.

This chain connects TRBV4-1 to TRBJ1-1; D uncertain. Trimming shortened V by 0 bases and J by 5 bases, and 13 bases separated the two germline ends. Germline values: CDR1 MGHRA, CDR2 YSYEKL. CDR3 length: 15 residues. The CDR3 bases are TGCGCCAGCAGCCAAGAAGAGGGAGTGGGGACTGAAGCTTTCTTT. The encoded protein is CASSQEEGVGTEAFF.

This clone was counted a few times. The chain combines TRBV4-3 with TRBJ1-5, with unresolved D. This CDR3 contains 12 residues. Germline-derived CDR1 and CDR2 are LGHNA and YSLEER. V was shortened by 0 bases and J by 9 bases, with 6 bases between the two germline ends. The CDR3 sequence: CASSQDQRPQHF. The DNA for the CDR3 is TGCGCCAGCAGCCAAGATCAGCGGCCCCAGCATTTT.

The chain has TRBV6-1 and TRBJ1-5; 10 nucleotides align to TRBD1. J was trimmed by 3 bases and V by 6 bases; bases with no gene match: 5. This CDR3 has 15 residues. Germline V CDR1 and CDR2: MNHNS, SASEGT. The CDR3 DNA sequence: TGTGCCAGCAGCCCGACAGGGGGCCTCAATCAGCCCCAGCATTTT. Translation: CASSPTGGLNQPQHF.

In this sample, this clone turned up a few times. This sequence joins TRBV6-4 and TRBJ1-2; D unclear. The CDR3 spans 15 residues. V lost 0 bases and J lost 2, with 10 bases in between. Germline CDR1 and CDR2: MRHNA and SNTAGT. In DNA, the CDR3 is TGTGCCAGCAGTGACTCGGGGAGAGTCAACTATGGCTACACCTTC. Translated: CASSDSGRVNYGYTF.

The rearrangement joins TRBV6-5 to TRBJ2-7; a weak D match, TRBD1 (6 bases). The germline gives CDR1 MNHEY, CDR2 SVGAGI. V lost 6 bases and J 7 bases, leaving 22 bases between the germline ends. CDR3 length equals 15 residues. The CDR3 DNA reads TGTGCCAGCAGGGGTCTTCAAGGGGGTCTGGGGGAGCAGTACTTC. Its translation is CASRGLQGGLGEQYF.

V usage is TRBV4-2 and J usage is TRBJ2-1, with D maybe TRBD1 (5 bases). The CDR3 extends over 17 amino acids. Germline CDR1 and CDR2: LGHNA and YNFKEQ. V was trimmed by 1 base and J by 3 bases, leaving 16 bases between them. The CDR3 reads CASSQGVDRRNYNEQFF. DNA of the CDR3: TGTGCCAGCAGCCAAGGAGTAGACAGAAGGAACTACAATGAGCAGTTCTTC.

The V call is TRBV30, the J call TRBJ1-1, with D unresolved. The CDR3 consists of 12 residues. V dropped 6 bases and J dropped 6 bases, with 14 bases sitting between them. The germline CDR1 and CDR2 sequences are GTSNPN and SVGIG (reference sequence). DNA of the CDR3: TGTGCCTGTTATCCGTGGGGAGCTGAAGCTTTCTTT. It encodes CACYPWGAEAFF.

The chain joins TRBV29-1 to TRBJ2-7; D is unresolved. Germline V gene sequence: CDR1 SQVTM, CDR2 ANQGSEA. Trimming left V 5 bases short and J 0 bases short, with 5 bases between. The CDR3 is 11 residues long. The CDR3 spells CSVSSSYEQYF. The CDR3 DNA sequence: TGCAGCGTTTCTAGCTCCTACGAGCAGTACTTC.

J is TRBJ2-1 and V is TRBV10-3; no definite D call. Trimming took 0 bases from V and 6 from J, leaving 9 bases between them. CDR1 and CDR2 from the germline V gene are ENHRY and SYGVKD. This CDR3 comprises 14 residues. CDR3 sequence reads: CAISESYAANEQFF. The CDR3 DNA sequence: TGTGCCATCAGTGAGTCTTACGCGGCCAATGAGCAGTTCTTC.

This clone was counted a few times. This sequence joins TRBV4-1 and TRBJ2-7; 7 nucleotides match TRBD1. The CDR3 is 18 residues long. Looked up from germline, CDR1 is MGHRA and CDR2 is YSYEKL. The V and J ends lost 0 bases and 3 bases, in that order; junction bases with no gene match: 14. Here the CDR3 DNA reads TGCGCCAGCAGCCAAGATAATGACAGGGTGCATCGTAGCTACGAGCAGTACTTC. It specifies CASSQDNDRVHRSYEQYF.

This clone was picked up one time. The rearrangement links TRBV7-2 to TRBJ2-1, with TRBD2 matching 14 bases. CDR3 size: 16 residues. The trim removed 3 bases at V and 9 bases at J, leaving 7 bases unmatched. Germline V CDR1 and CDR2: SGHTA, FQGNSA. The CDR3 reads CASSLEGTSGRSEQFF. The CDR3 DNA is TGTGCCAGCAGCTTGGAAGGGACTAGCGGGAGAAGTGAGCAGTTCTTC.

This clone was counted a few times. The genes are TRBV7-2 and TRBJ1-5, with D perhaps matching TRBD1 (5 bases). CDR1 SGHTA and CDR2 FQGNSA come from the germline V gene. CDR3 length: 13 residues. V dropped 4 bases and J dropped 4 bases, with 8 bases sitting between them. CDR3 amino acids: CASSYRGNQPQHF. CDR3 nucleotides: TGTGCCAGCAGCTATCGGGGGAATCAGCCCCAGCATTTT.

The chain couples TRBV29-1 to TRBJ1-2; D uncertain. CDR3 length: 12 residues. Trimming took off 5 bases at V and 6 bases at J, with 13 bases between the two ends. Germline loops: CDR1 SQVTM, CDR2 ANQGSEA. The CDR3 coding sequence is TGCAGCGTTTATCAACCGCGTGATGGCTACACCTTC. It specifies CSVYQPRDGYTF.

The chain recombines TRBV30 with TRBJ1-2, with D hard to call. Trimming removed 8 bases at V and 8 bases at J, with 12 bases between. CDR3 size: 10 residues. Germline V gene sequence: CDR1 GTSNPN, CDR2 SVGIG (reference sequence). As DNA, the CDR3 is TGTGCCAGCCGAATTGCCGGCTACACCTTC. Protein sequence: CASRIAGYTF.

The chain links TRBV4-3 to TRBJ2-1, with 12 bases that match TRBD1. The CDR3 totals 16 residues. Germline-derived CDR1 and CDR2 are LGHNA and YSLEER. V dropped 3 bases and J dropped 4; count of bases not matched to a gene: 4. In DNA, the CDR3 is TGCGCCAGCAGCCAGGGGACAGGGGGCATGTACAATGAGCAGTTCTTC. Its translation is CASSQGTGGMYNEQFF.

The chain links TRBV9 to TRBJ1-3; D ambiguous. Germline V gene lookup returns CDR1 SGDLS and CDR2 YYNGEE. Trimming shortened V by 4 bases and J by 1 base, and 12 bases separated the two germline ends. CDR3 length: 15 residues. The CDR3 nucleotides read TGTGCCAGCAGCCCAGAGGCCCATTCTGGAAACACCATATATTTT. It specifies CASSPEAHSGNTIYF. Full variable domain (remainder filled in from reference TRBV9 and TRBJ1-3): DSGVTQTPKHLITATGQRVTLRCSPRSGDLSVYWYQQSLDQGLQFLIQYYNGEERAKGNILERFSAQQFPDLHSELNLSSLELGDSALYFCASSPEAHSGNTIYFGEGSWLTVV.

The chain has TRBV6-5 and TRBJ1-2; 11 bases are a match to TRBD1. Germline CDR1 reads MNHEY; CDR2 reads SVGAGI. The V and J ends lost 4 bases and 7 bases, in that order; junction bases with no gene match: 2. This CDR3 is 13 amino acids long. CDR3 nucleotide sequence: TGTGCCAGCAGTTGGACAGGGGGCGTTGGCTACACCTTC. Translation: CASSWTGGVGYTF.

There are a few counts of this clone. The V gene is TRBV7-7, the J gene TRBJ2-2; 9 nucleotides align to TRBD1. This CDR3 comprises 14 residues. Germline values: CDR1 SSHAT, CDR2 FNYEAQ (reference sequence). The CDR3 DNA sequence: TGTGCTAGTCGACAGGGGGATCACACCGGGGAGCTGTTTTTT. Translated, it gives CASRQGDHTGELFF.

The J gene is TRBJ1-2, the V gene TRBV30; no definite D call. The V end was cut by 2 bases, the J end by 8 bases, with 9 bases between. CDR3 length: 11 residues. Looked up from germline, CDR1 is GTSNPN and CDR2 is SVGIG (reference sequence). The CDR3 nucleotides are TGTGCCTGGAGTAAGCAACCGGGCTACACCTTC. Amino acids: CAWSKQPGYTF.

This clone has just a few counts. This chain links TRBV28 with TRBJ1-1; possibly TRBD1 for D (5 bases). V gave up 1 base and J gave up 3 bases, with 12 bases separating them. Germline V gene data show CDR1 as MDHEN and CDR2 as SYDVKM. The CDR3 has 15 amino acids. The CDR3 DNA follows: TGTGCCAGCAGTTTATTCGCTGGAGGGGACACTGAAGCTTTCTTT. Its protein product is CASSLFAGGDTEAFF.